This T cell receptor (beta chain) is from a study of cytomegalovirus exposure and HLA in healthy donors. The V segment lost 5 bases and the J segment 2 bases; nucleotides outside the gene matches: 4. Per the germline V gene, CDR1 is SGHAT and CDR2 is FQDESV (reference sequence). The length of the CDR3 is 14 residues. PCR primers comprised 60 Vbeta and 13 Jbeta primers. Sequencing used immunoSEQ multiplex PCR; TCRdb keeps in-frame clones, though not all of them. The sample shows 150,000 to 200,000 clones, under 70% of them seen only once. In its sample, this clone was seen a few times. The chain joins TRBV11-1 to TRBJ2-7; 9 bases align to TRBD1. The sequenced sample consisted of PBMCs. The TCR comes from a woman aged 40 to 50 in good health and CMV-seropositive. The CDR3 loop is CASSDRDRAYEQYF. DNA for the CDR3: TGTGCCAGCAGCGATCGGGACAGGGCCTACGAGCAGTACTTC.